Following are 17 T cell receptor beta chains from one sample sequenced in a study of T cell responses to AZD1222 COVID-19 vaccine. Generated by immunoSEQ multiplex PCR, the TCRdb table keeps only in-frame clones and is missing some. The table lists roughly 100,000 clones, roughly 83% of them singletons. The sample in question was peripheral blood, obtained on day 0 of AZD1222 vaccination. The receptor source for this set is an adult in good health.

The chain combines TRBV6-2 or TRBV6-3 with TRBJ2-5; no clear D. Trimming removed 2 bases at V and 3 bases at J, with 7 bases between. CDR1 is MNHEY and CDR2 is SVGEGT in the germline V gene. There are 13 residues in the CDR3. The CDR3 sequence: CASSYNRKETQYF. The CDR3 nucleotides are TGTGCCAGCAGTTACAACAGAAAAGAGACCCAGTACTTC.

V is TRBV6-5 and J is TRBJ2-7, with TRBD2 matching 10 bases. Germline CDR1 and CDR2: MNHEY and SVGAGI. V lost 8 bases to trimming and J lost 3 bases; unmatched junction nucleotides: 7. There are 14 residues in the CDR3. In DNA, the CDR3 is TGTGCCAGCGGCGGAGCGGGAGGGGACTACGAGCAGTACTTC. As protein: CASGGAGGDYEQYF.

This clone occurred a few times. The chain combines TRBV7-2 with TRBJ1-6; unclear D gene. Germline V gene data show CDR1 as SGHTA and CDR2 as FQGNSA. The CDR3 length is 13 residues. Trimming removed 4 bases from V and 5 bases from J, with 6 bases in between. The CDR3 coding sequence is TGTGCCAGCAGCTCGACCCATAATTCACCCCTCCACTTT. Translated, it gives CASSSTHNSPLHF.

The gene calls are TRBV12-3 or TRBV12-4 and TRBJ2-2; D is undetermined. The CDR3 has 11 residues. The germline V and J ends were trimmed by 10 bases and 3 bases, with 6 bases remaining between them. Written as DNA, the CDR3 is TGTGCCACCGAATACACCGGGGAGCTGTTTTTT. Translated, it gives CATEYTGELFF.

The DNA of the CDR3 is TGTGCCAGCGGAAACCTATGGGGCTATGGCTACACCTTC. Protein product: CASGNLWGYGYTF. The chain is built from TRBV25-1 and TRBJ1-2; the D is unclear. This CDR3 is 13 amino acids long. Trimming left V 8 bases short and J 4 bases short, with 14 bases between. Germline CDR1 and CDR2: MGHDK and SYGVNS.

The chain carries TRBV12-3 or TRBV12-4 and TRBJ1-6; D call uncertain. Trimming removed 6 bases at V and 7 bases at J, with 10 bases between. The CDR3 sequence is 13 residues long. CDR3 in amino acids: CASRGLPNSPLHF. CDR3 nucleotides: TGTGCCAGCAGAGGACTCCCAAATTCACCCCTCCACTTT.

This clone was seen once. The CDR3 region has the DNA TGCGCCAGCAGCTTGGCCTTGGGACAGGGCAATTCACCCCTCCACTTT. Protein product: CASSLALGQGNSPLHF. The rearrangement links TRBV5-1 to TRBJ1-6, with 9 bases fitting TRBD1. Germline assignment: CDR1 SGHRS and CDR2 YFSETQ. V shed 0 bases and J 7 bases; nucleotides not matched to a gene: 5. This CDR3 has 16 amino acids.

The genes are TRBV19 and TRBJ1-2, with D possibly being TRBD1 (6 bases). With 6 bases removed from V and 4 bases from J, the gap between germline ends came to 15 bases. The CDR3 length is 14 residues. Germline CDR1 is LNHDA and CDR2 is SQIVND (reference sequence). CDR3 in amino acids: CASREEGEIYGYTF. Here the CDR3 DNA reads TGTGCCAGTAGGGAGGAGGGGGAAATCTATGGCTACACCTTC.

This clone was seen more than once but under ten times. The chain combines TRBV9 with TRBJ2-3; 7 nucleotides line up with TRBD1. Germline V gene sequence: CDR1 SGDLS, CDR2 YYNGEE. This CDR3 has 17 amino acids. V was pared by 4 bases and J by 6 bases, with 17 bases of the junction left unmatched. The CDR3 spells CASSTTRDSNGLDTQYF. Here the CDR3 DNA reads TGTGCCAGCAGCACTACGAGGGACAGCAATGGGTTGGATACGCAGTATTTT.

This clone was seen a handful of times. V usage is TRBV7-2 and J usage is TRBJ1-1; D call uncertain. The germline V gene has CDR1 SGHTA and CDR2 FQGNSA. The CDR3 loop spans 13 amino acids. Trimming cost V 5 bases and J 5 bases, with 12 bases left between them. CDR3 residues: CASSAPGRTEAFF. The CDR3 DNA follows: TGTGCCAGCAGCGCTCCTGGGAGAACTGAAGCTTTCTTT. The entire variable domain, with the rest obtained from reference TRBV7-2 and TRBJ1-1, is as follows: GAGVSQSPSNKVTEKGKDVELRCDPISGHTALYWYRQSLGQGLEFLIYFQGNSAPDKSGLPSDRFSAERTGGSVSTLTIQRTQQEDSAVYLCASSAPGRTEAFFGQGTRLTVV.

The chain carries TRBV14 and TRBJ2-3; 10 bases match TRBD2. The CDR3 is 17 residues long. Trimming removed 0 bases from V and 2 bases from J; junction bases left unmatched: 5. The germline CDR1 and CDR2 sequences are SGHDN and FVKESK. Here the CDR3 DNA reads TGTGCCAGCAGCCAAGAACCTAGCGGGGGTTACACAGATACGCAGTATTTT. Amino acids: CASSQEPSGGYTDTQYF.

This sequence joins TRBV13 and TRBJ1-2; a possible D gene is TRBD1 (5 bases). Germline CDR1 reads PRHDT; CDR2 reads FYEKMQ (reference sequence). The CDR3 length is 19 residues. The V and J ends lost 0 bases and 0 bases respectively, with 20 bases between them. The CDR3 reads CASSLGILGEHLSNYGYTF. The CDR3 nucleotides are TGTGCCAGCAGCTTAGGGATTTTAGGGGAGCACCTCTCTAACTATGGCTACACCTTC.

The CDR3 DNA sequence: TGTGCCAGCAGCCAGCAGGGAAACACCATATATTTT. This codes for CASSQQGNTIYF. The chain carries TRBV11-2 and TRBJ1-3; D not certain. Germline CDR1 SGHAT, CDR2 FQNNGV. This CDR3 contains 12 residues. V was clipped by 5 bases and J by 4 bases, with 6 bases between them.

The genes are TRBV19 and TRBJ1-6; D is unresolved. This CDR3 has 13 residues. Germline lookup yields CDR1 LNHDA and CDR2 SQIVND (reference sequence). V lost 6 bases to trimming and J lost 8 bases, with 11 bases between them. The CDR3 region is CASRSGRHSPLHF. CDR3 nucleotide sequence: TGTGCCAGTAGGTCCGGGAGGCATTCACCCCTCCACTTT.

The CDR3, as DNA: TGTGCCAGCAGGGCAGGGGGCTTCGGCTATGGCTACACCTTC. This sequence encodes CASRAGGFGYGYTF. The chain employs TRBV28 and TRBJ1-2; 8 bases are a match to TRBD1. Germline-derived CDR1 and CDR2 are MDHEN and SYDVKM. The trim removed 6 bases at V and 4 bases at J, leaving 7 bases unmatched. The CDR3 runs 14 residues.

V is TRBV28 and J is TRBJ2-7; 8 bases map to TRBD1. J gave up 2 bases and V 6 bases, and 9 bases lay outside the gene matches. The CDR3 sequence is 15 residues long. Germline V gives CDR1 MDHEN, CDR2 SYDVKM. CDR3 in amino acids: CASSWMGQVTYEQYF. The CDR3 DNA sequence: TGTGCCAGCAGCTGGATGGGACAGGTGACCTACGAGCAGTACTTC.

This sequence joins TRBV14 and TRBJ1-1; tentatively, D is TRBD1 (6 bases). The CDR3 runs to 20 residues. Trimming pared 1 base from V and 1 base from J, leaving 25 bases between. Germline-derived CDR1 and CDR2 are SGHDN and FVKESK. CDR3 amino acids: CASSQARSGTMFQQNTEAFF. CDR3 in DNA: TGTGCCAGCAGCCAAGCTCGTTCCGGGACAATGTTCCAGCAGAACACTGAAGCTTTCTTT. Full variable domain (rest looked up from reference TRBV14 and TRBJ1-1): EAGVTQFPSHSVIEKGQTVTLRCDPISGHDNLYWYRRVMGKEIKFLLHFVKESKQDESGMPNNRFLAERTGGTYSTLKVQPAELEDSGVYFCASSQARSGTMFQQNTEAFFGQGTRLTVV.